The TCR beta chain under discussion was sequenced for a study of radiotherapy plus CTLA-4 blockade in lung cancer. Trimming removed 6 bases from V and 3 bases from J; junction bases left unmatched: 4. CDR3 length: 15 amino acids. Germline assignment: CDR1 MDHEN and CDR2 SYDVKM. Profiled with immunoSEQ multiplex PCR; TCRdb holds only in-frame clones, not every one. There are tens of thousands of clones in the sample; about 76% occur only once, and roughly 3% lies in the top ten. Source: peripheral blood, taken from a patient treated with radiotherapy plus ipilimumab. The clonotype originates from a human donor with non-small cell lung cancer whose response to radiotherapy plus ipilimumab could not be evaluated. The V gene is TRBV28, the J gene TRBJ2-2, with 10 bases lining up with TRBD1. CDR3 protein: CASRAGQGDTGELFF. DNA of the CDR3: TGTGCCAGCAGGGCTGGACAGGGGGACACCGGGGAGCTGTTTTTT.